One and the same sample provided the 27 T cell receptor beta chains below, sequenced in a study of shared clonotypes between healthy human individuals. TCRdb's table, derived via immunoSEQ multiplex PCR, lists solely in-frame clones and lacks some. The sample contains over a million clones, 75% to 85% of which appear only once. The specimen was memory CD4+ T cells from PBMCs. Subset noted: CD45RA-negative fraction. The receptor set was obtained from a man in his late teens or twenties in good health. Some clones in this sample may be carry-over from other donors' samples.

Only a few counts were recorded for this clone. J is TRBJ1-1 and V is TRBV7-2; D is perhaps TRBD1 (5 bases). V was trimmed by 5 bases and J by 1 base, leaving 8 bases between them. Per germline, CDR1 SGHTA and CDR2 FQGNSA. This CDR3 is built from 13 residues. The CDR3 DNA follows: TGTGCCAGCAGCCGGGACGGGAACACTGAAGCTTTCTTT. It specifies CASSRDGNTEAFF. Looking up the rest from reference TRBV7-2 and TRBJ1-1 gives the full variable domain: GAGVSQSPSNKVTEKGKDVELRCDPISGHTALYWYRQSLGQGLEFLIYFQGNSAPDKSGLPSDRFSAERTGGSVSTLTIQRTQQEDSAVYLCASSRDGNTEAFFGQGTRLTVV.

The chain employs TRBV29-1 and TRBJ2-5; D is perhaps TRBD1 or TRBD2 (5 bases each). Germline loops: CDR1 SQVTM, CDR2 ANQGSEA. Between the trimmed V and J ends, which lost 4 bases and 1 base, there was a span of 10 bases. The CDR3 loop spans 13 amino acids. The CDR3 sequence is CSVGRGSQETQYF. DNA for the CDR3: TGCAGCGTTGGTCGGGGCAGCCAAGAGACCCAGTACTTC.

This chain connects TRBV5-4 to TRBJ2-2; TRBD2 is a possible D gene (6 bases). There are 16 residues in the CDR3. Germline V gene data show CDR1 as SGHNT and CDR2 as YYREEE (reference sequence). Deletions cut 4 bases from V and 6 bases from J, with 19 bases between. Here the CDR3 DNA reads TGTGCCAGCAGCACACAGACTAGTTCTCACGCCGGGGAGCTGTTTTTT. This sequence encodes CASSTQTSSHAGELFF.

Remarks on this clone: This specimen includes other DNA sequences encoding the same CDR3. V and J are TRBV30 and TRBJ2-1, with D maybe TRBD1 (6 bases). The V gene lost 5 bases and the J gene lost 6 bases, with 11 bases spanning the gap. The CDR3 has 12 amino acids. Per germline, CDR1 GTSNPN and CDR2 SVGIG (reference sequence). The CDR3 coding sequence is TGTGCCTGGTCGGGACAAGGCAATGAGCAGTTCTTC. As protein: CAWSGQGNEQFF.

In regard to this clone: Other nucleotide sequences in the sample specify the same CDR3. The chain joins TRBV30 to TRBJ2-5; D is undetermined. Germline V gene sequence: CDR1 GTSNPN, CDR2 SVGIG (reference sequence). Deletions cut 2 bases from V and 4 bases from J, with 2 bases between. The CDR3 is made up of 10 amino acids. CDR3 in DNA: TGTGCCTGGAGTCGAGAGACCCAGTACTTC. This translates into CAWSRETQYF.

V gene TRBV7-9 combines with J gene TRBJ1-5; 7 positions agree with TRBD1. Germline V gene sequence: CDR1 SEHNR, CDR2 FQNEAQ (reference sequence). J lost 5 bases, V lost 0 bases, and 7 bases had no gene match. The CDR3 runs 16 residues. The CDR3 reads CASSLASSGGYQPQHF. CDR3 sequence (DNA): TGTGCCAGCAGCTTAGCGAGTTCAGGGGGATATCAGCCCCAGCATTTT.

The rearrangement links TRBV18 to TRBJ2-5, with 11 positions matching TRBD2. Germline values: CDR1 KGHSH, CDR2 LQKENI. Unmatched junction bases numbered 1, after V lost 2 bases and J lost 2 bases. The CDR3 is 15 residues long. The CDR3 sequence is CASSPGTSGQETQYF. As DNA, the CDR3 is TGTGCCAGCTCACCAGGGACTAGCGGACAAGAGACCCAGTACTTC.

The J gene is TRBJ2-2, the V gene TRBV28, with 16 bases fitting TRBD2. The CDR3 totals 18 residues. Per germline, CDR1 MDHEN and CDR2 SYDVKM. The trim removed 6 bases at V and 5 bases at J, leaving 9 bases unmatched. The CDR3 region has the DNA TGTGCCAGCAGGGGGACTAGCGGGAGGGCCGGGGGAACCGGGGAGCTGTTTTTT. This codes for CASRGTSGRAGGTGELFF.

A note on this clone: Other DNA sequences of this sample code for an identical CDR3. The genes are TRBV5-1 and TRBJ1-1; D possibly corresponds to TRBD1 (5 bases). Per germline, CDR1 SGHRS and CDR2 YFSETQ. V was clipped by 4 bases and J by 1 base, with 8 bases between them. There are 13 residues in the CDR3. The chain's CDR3 is CASSPGGNTEAFF. CDR3 DNA sequence: TGCGCCAGCAGCCCGGGGGGGAACACTGAAGCTTTCTTT.

In this sample, this clone turned up a few times. This chain links TRBV7-6 with TRBJ1-2; tentatively, D is TRBD1 (6 bases). V dropped 5 bases and J dropped 6 bases, with 19 bases sitting between them. Germline lookup yields CDR1 SGHVS and CDR2 FNYEAQ. This CDR3 spans 15 amino acids. CDR3 sequence (DNA): TGTGCCAGCAGCATTAAGGGAGACAGGTCCGATGGCTACACCTTC. Its protein product is CASSIKGDRSDGYTF.

The rearrangement links TRBV5-4 to TRBJ2-1, with 9 bases lining up with TRBD2. The germline V gene encodes CDR1 SGHNT and CDR2 YYREEE (reference sequence). The CDR3 covers 15 residues. Losses at the gene ends were 5 bases for V and 4 bases for J; bases not matched to a gene: 7. CDR3 DNA sequence: TGTGCCAGCAGTCTTGACAGCGGGGGGTACAATGAGCAGTTCTTC. Its translation is CASSLDSGGYNEQFF.

This clone has a single count. The chain's CDR3 is CASTGTVGRRDQPQHF. In nucleotides, the CDR3 is TGTGCCAGTACTGGGACAGTTGGGCGACGGGATCAGCCCCAGCATTTT. This chain uses TRBV28 with TRBJ1-5; 7 bases line up with TRBD1. V was pared by 9 bases and J by 5 bases, with 16 bases of the junction left unmatched. The germline V gene encodes CDR1 MDHEN and CDR2 SYDVKM. The CDR3 is 16 amino acids.

This clone was seen once. The V and J genes are TRBV7-9 and TRBJ2-3; D call uncertain. Germline V CDR1 and CDR2: SEHNR, FQNEAQ (reference sequence). Trimming left V 5 bases short and J 3 bases short, with 12 bases between. CDR3 length: 14 amino acids. The CDR3 reads CASSPGFKTDTQYF. The DNA for the CDR3 is TGTGCCAGCAGCCCGGGCTTCAAGACAGATACGCAGTATTTT.

The chain is built from TRBV21-1 and TRBJ2-7; TRBD2, the table's D call, lacks a check against the DNA. TRBV21-1 is a pseudogene. This CDR3 spans 15 amino acids. This CDR3 reads CASSPARTTSYEQYF. The CDR3 nucleotides read TGTGCCAGCAGCCCAGCTAGGACTACCTCCTACGAGCAGTACTTC.

The chain combines TRBV28 with TRBJ2-3, with TRBD2 identical over 13 bases. The ends lost 5 bases at V and 0 bases at J; junction bases unmatched: 8. Germline CDR1 and CDR2: MDHEN and SYDVKM. The CDR3 has 18 residues. The CDR3 region is CASSIAGTSGDSTDTQYF. For the CDR3, the DNA is TGTGCCAGCAGTATAGCAGGGACTAGCGGGGATAGCACAGATACGCAGTATTTT.

V and J are TRBV4-3 and TRBJ2-1; D remains unclear. There are 15 residues in the CDR3. CDR1 is LGHNA and CDR2 is YSLEER in the germline V gene. V gave up 1 base and J gave up 4 bases, with 11 bases separating them. The CDR3 is CASSQVLRNYNEQFF. CDR3 nucleotide sequence: TGCGCCAGCAGCCAAGTGTTGCGGAATTACAATGAGCAGTTCTTC.

The rearrangement uses TRBV28 and TRBJ2-3, with 10 bases fitting TRBD2. Germline values: CDR1 MDHEN, CDR2 SYDVKM. The CDR3 consists of 15 residues. V was pared by 7 bases and J by 3 bases, with 7 bases of the junction left unmatched. CDR3 region: CASNLAGVGTDTQYF. Here the CDR3 DNA reads TGTGCCAGCAATCTAGCGGGAGTCGGTACAGATACGCAGTATTTT. The entire variable domain, with the rest obtained from reference TRBV28 and TRBJ2-3, is as follows: DVKVTQSSRYLVKRTGEKVFLECVQDMDHENMFWYRQDPGLGLRLIYFSYDVKMKEKGDIPEGYSVSREKKERFSLILESASTNQTSMYLCASNLAGVGTDTQYFGPGTRLTVL.

The chain recombines TRBV6-6 with TRBJ1-2; 7 bases are a match to TRBD1. The V gene's germline CDR1 is MNHNY and CDR2 SVGAGI (reference sequence). V lost 5 bases, J lost 8 bases, and 14 bases stayed unmatched. CDR3 length: 15 amino acids. The CDR3: CASSNRQGGISGYTF. Here the CDR3 DNA reads TGTGCCAGCAGTAACCGACAGGGTGGTATAAGCGGCTACACCTTC.

The DNA for the CDR3 is TGTGCCAGCAGTGAAAGTCCAGGGGAAGATGAAAAACTGTTTTTT. Protein sequence: CASSESPGEDEKLFF. The V and J genes are TRBV6-1 and TRBJ1-4; tentative D call: TRBD1 (6 bases). Germline V gene data show CDR1 as MNHNS and CDR2 as SASEGT. V lost 2 bases to trimming and J lost 6 bases, with 13 bases between them. The CDR3 has 15 residues.

The chain uses TRBV5-4 and TRBJ2-3, with a possible D match to TRBD2 (7 bases). This CDR3 contains 16 residues. Germline V CDR1 and CDR2: SGHNT, YYREEE (reference sequence). Trimming took 6 bases from V and 2 from J, leaving 19 bases between them. The CDR3 bases are TGTGCCAGCACTGGGGGGGGCAGCGCTAACACAGATACGCAGTATTTT. It translates to CASTGGGSANTDTQYF.

The chain's CDR3 is CASSYLGREGGELFF. In nucleotides, the CDR3 is TGTGCCAGCAGTTACTTGGGTAGAGAAGGCGGGGAGCTGTTTTTT. The V call is TRBV6-6, the J call TRBJ2-2; D remains unclear. CDR3 length: 15 amino acids. The V gene lost 1 base and the J gene lost 7 bases, with 13 bases spanning the gap. Germline V gives CDR1 MNHNY, CDR2 SVGAGI (reference sequence).

This clone was detected only a few times. The chain has TRBV28 and TRBJ1-2, with TRBD1 matching over 7 bases. Germline loops: CDR1 MDHEN, CDR2 SYDVKM. Trimming at V came to 4 bases and at J to 2 bases, leaving 1 base not matched to a gene. This CDR3 region has 13 residues. This CDR3 is CASSWGQNYGYTF. CDR3 in DNA: TGTGCCAGCAGTTGGGGACAGAACTATGGCTACACCTTC.

As regards this clone: The identical CDR3 is also encoded by other nucleotide sequences in the sample. This chain connects TRBV6-6 to TRBJ1-5, with D maybe TRBD1 (5 bases). Per the germline V gene, CDR1 is MNHNY and CDR2 is SVGAGI (reference sequence). V was trimmed by 6 bases and J by 1 base, leaving 13 bases between them. The CDR3 runs to 15 residues. In nucleotides, the CDR3 is TGTGCCAGCAGCTACGGGGACGGAAGCAATCAGCCCCAGCATTTT. Protein: CASSYGDGSNQPQHF.

The chain is built from TRBV5-1 and TRBJ1-3; no clear D gene. The V end lost 1 base, the J end lost 4 bases, and 12 bases lay between the germline ends. The V gene's germline CDR1 is SGHRS and CDR2 YFSETQ. This CDR3 is built from 15 residues. The CDR3 DNA is TGCGCCAGCAGCTTGTCGGGCAACTTGGGAAACACCATATATTTT. Amino acids: CASSLSGNLGNTIYF.

In this sample, this clone turned up once. The chain is built from TRBV4-3 and TRBJ2-2, with 12 bases identical to TRBD1. Losses at the gene ends were 5 bases for V and 9 bases for J; bases not matched to a gene: 4. There are 14 residues in the CDR3. The germline V gene encodes CDR1 LGHNA and CDR2 YSLEER. The CDR3 region is CASSGDRGRWELFF. CDR3 DNA sequence: TGCGCCAGCAGCGGGGACAGGGGGCGGTGGGAGCTGTTTTTT.

The V call is TRBV18, the J call TRBJ1-3; 9 bases agree with TRBD1. V lost 4 bases and J lost 4; bases outside the gene matches: 11. Germline assignment: CDR1 KGHSH and CDR2 LQKENI. CDR3 length equals 17 residues. The CDR3 spells CASSQGQGKADGNTIYF. Written as DNA, the CDR3 is TGTGCCAGCTCACAGGGACAGGGCAAGGCTGACGGAAACACCATATATTTT.

The chain is built from TRBV27 and TRBJ2-2; D gene uncertain. Germline-derived CDR1 and CDR2 are MNHEY and SMNVEV (reference sequence). The length of the CDR3 is 13 residues. Trimming shortened V by 8 bases and J by 4 bases, and 11 bases separated the two germline ends. Written as DNA, the CDR3 is TGTGCCAGCCCCAGGCGACCCACCGGGGAGCTGTTTTTT. This sequence encodes CASPRRPTGELFF.